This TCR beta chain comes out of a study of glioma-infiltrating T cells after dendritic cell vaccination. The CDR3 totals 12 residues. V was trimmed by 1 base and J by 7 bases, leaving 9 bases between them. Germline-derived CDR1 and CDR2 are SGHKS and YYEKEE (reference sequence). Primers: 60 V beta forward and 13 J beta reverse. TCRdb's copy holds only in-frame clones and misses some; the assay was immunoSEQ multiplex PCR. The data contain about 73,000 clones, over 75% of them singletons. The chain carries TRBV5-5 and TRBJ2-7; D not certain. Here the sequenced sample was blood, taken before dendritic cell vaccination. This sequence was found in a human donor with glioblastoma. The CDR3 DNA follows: TGTGCCAGCAGCTTGACCGGTGAGGAGCAGTACTTC. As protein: CASSLTGEEQYF.